The 9 T cell receptor beta chains in this list originate from one sample, sequenced in a study of blood T cell repertoires in COVID-19. The data were produced by immunoSEQ multiplex PCR, yet TCRdb's version contains in-frame clones alone and is incomplete. This table has approximately 290,000 clones, 70% to 90% appearing once. Sequenced sample: PBMCs or T cells enriched from blood (not recorded which). These TCRs come from a woman aged 25 to 39 who had recovered from COVID-19.

The chain combines TRBV5-6 with TRBJ2-7; TRBD1 matches 7 bases. CDR3 length: 16 amino acids. Germline values: CDR1 SGHDT, CDR2 YYEEEE. V lost 4 bases to trimming and J lost 1 base; unmatched junction nucleotides: 11. The CDR3 nucleotides are TGTGCCAGCAGCCCGGCCGGGACAGCAGTATCCTACGAGCAGTACTTC. Protein product: CASSPAGTAVSYEQYF.

This clone is a singleton in its sample. The chain uses TRBV29-1 and TRBJ2-7; perhaps TRBD1 as D (6 bases). This CDR3 has 13 amino acids. CDR1 and CDR2 (germline): SQVTM, ANQGSEA. V was cut by 4 bases and J by 2 bases, with 12 bases left in between. CDR3 region: CSVVQGSPYEQYF. The DNA of the CDR3 is TGCAGCGTTGTGCAGGGGTCCCCCTACGAGCAGTACTTC.

The sample holds many counts of this clone. The V call is TRBV5-4, the J call TRBJ2-3; D perhaps matches TRBD2 (6 bases). V was trimmed by 4 bases and J by 1 base, leaving 13 bases between them. This CDR3 has 15 amino acids. CDR1 is SGHNT and CDR2 is YYREEE in the germline V gene (reference sequence). CDR3 bases: TGTGCCAGCAGCCTAGGGGCGGGGCGCACAGATACGCAGTATTTT. Protein: CASSLGAGRTDTQYF.

The chain combines TRBV5-1 with TRBJ1-5, with a weak D call TRBD1 (5 bases). V was shortened by 5 bases and J by 9 bases, with 15 bases between the two germline ends. The CDR3 has 13 residues. Germline V lookup: CDR1 SGHRS, CDR2 YFSETQ. The CDR3 region is CASSRRRGRPQHF. In nucleotides, the CDR3 is TGCGCCAGCAGTAGGAGGAGGGGAAGGCCCCAGCATTTT.

This chain links TRBV7-6 with TRBJ2-3, with 7 nucleotides matching TRBD2. Germline assignment: CDR1 SGHVS and CDR2 FNYEAQ. The V and J ends lost 6 bases and 0 bases, in that order; junction bases with no gene match: 6. The CDR3 loop spans 15 amino acids. The CDR3 nucleotides are TGTGCCAGCAGACCTCTAGCGGTTAGCACAGATACGCAGTATTTT. As protein: CASRPLAVSTDTQYF.

In the case of this clone: This sample also contains other DNA sequences that code for the same CDR3. The genes are TRBV9 and TRBJ1-1, with a possible D match to TRBD1 (6 bases). V lost 2 bases and J 4 bases, leaving 9 bases between the germline ends. The CDR3 consists of 13 residues. Germline V gives CDR1 SGDLS, CDR2 YYNGEE. CDR3 bases: TGTGCCAGCAGCGTTGGGGGCGCCACTGAAGCTTTCTTT. It yields the protein CASSVGGATEAFF.

The rearrangement joins TRBV24-1 to TRBJ2-2; 8 bases match TRBD2. The germline V gene has CDR1 KGHDR and CDR2 SFDVKD. The CDR3 runs to 14 residues. With 7 bases clipped from V and 5 bases from J, the junction kept 5 bases outside the gene matches. The CDR3 reads CATRSRGGTGELFF. In nucleotides, the CDR3 is TGTGCCACCAGGAGCCGGGGGGGGACCGGGGAGCTGTTTTTT.

The chain links TRBV9 to TRBJ2-7; D is perhaps TRBD2 (6 bases). Germline CDR1 is SGDLS and CDR2 is YYNGEE. The V end was cut by 0 bases, the J end by 5 bases, with 9 bases between. This CDR3 comprises 13 residues. CDR3 coding DNA: TGTGCCAGCAGCGTAGGGGGGGATGACGAGCAGTACTTC. Its translation is CASSVGGDDEQYF.

The chain uses TRBV20-1 and TRBJ1-1; D remains ambiguous. V lost 7 bases and J lost 2, with 8 bases in between. Per germline, CDR1 DFQATT and CDR2 SNEGSKA (reference sequence). The CDR3 covers 11 residues. The CDR3 protein is CSGAPNTEAFF. As DNA, the CDR3 is TGCAGTGGGGCCCCTAACACTGAAGCTTTCTTT.